A single sample is the source of the 18 T cell receptor beta chains below, sequenced in a study of PD-L1 blockade in urothelial cancer. TCRdb's table, derived via immunoSEQ multiplex PCR, lists solely in-frame clones and lacks some. The data show 58,000 or so clones, 86% seen once. The sequencing used PBMCs, collected around atezolizumab (anti-PD-L1) treatment. These TCRs come from a man aged 50 or older with urothelial cancer.

V usage is TRBV6-6 and J usage is TRBJ1-4; 10 bases fit TRBD1. The germline gives CDR1 MNHNY, CDR2 SVGAGI (reference sequence). With V trimmed by 5 bases and J by 7 bases, 7 bases remained unmatched. CDR3 size: 15 residues. The CDR3 DNA sequence: TGTGCCAGCAGTGGACAGGGGGAAAACGGTGAAAAACTGTTTTTT. Its protein product is CASSGQGENGEKLFF.

In its sample, this clone was seen many times. V usage is TRBV5-1 and J usage is TRBJ2-2, with 10 positions matching TRBD2. This CDR3 comprises 16 residues. With 2 bases clipped from V and 7 bases from J, the junction kept 8 bases outside the gene matches. Germline CDR1 reads SGHRS; CDR2 reads YFSETQ. The CDR3 DNA sequence: TGCGCCAGCAGCTTCAGAGCGGGAGGGCCCGGCGGGGAGCTGTTTTTT. This translates into CASSFRAGGPGGELFF.

V gene TRBV28 combines with J gene TRBJ2-7; possibly TRBD2 for D (5 bases). The V end was cut by 1 base, the J end by 5 bases, with 12 bases between. The CDR3 extends over 14 amino acids. Per germline, CDR1 MDHEN and CDR2 SYDVKM. The CDR3: CASSLYTGINEQYF. The CDR3 coding sequence is TGTGCCAGCAGTTTATATACGGGAATCAACGAGCAGTACTTC.

The chain couples TRBV7-9 to TRBJ2-7; TRBD1 matches at 7 bases. Trimming removed 5 bases from V and 6 bases from J; junction bases left unmatched: 4. This CDR3 has 12 amino acids. Germline V lookup: CDR1 SEHNR, CDR2 FQNEAQ (reference sequence). DNA of the CDR3: TGTGCCAGCAGCATCACAGGGGTCGAGCAGTACTTC. Translation gives CASSITGVEQYF.

This sequence joins TRBV25-1 and TRBJ2-2; D is possibly TRBD2 (6 bases). There are 16 residues in the CDR3. Germline V gene data show CDR1 as MGHDK and CDR2 as SYGVNS. Trimming cost V 0 bases and J 2 bases, with 10 bases left between them. The CDR3 DNA reads TGTGCCAGCAGTGAATATGGCGGGACCAACACCGGGGAGCTGTTTTTT. Translated: CASSEYGGTNTGELFF.

This chain links TRBV27 with TRBJ1-6, with 7 nucleotides matching TRBD1. Trimming removed 5 bases from V and 4 bases from J; junction bases left unmatched: 14. The germline CDR1 and CDR2 sequences are MNHEY and SMNVEV (reference sequence). CDR3 length: 18 amino acids. CDR3 sequence: CASSPPNRGTGYNSPLHF. CDR3 DNA: TGTGCCAGCAGTCCCCCGAACAGGGGAACCGGGTATAATTCACCCCTCCACTTT.

The CDR3 spells CASSLSGTGGVGKNIQYF. In DNA, the CDR3 is TGTGCCAGCAGCTTAAGCGGGACAGGTGGGGTTGGCAAAAACATTCAGTACTTC. The rearrangement uses TRBV7-2 and TRBJ2-4; weak D call: TRBD1 (8 bases). The CDR3 spans 18 residues. Deletions cut 2 bases from V and 3 bases from J, with 20 bases between. The germline CDR1 and CDR2 sequences are SGHTA and FQGNSA.

The chain couples TRBV4-1 to TRBJ2-7; 10 bases agree with TRBD2. V gave up 4 bases and J gave up 6 bases; unmatched junction bases: 12. CDR1 is MGHRA, CDR2 YSYEKL, per germline. This CDR3 comprises 16 residues. CDR3 in DNA: TGCGCCAGCAGCCTCAGCGGAGGACTAGCGGAAACCGAGCAGTACTTC. It translates to CASSLSGGLAETEQYF.

The chain recombines TRBV4-2 with TRBJ2-5; TRBD2 matches 11 bases. The V gene's germline CDR1 is LGHNA and CDR2 YNFKEQ. The trim removed 3 bases at V and 5 bases at J, leaving 2 bases unmatched. The CDR3 has 14 residues. As DNA, the CDR3 is TGTGCCAGCAGCCATCTAGCGGGAGGCGAGACCCAGTACTTC. As protein: CASSHLAGGETQYF.

About this clone itself: Other DNA sequences in this sample translate to the same CDR3. The chain couples TRBV2 to TRBJ1-2, with D perhaps matching TRBD1 (6 bases). In germline, CDR1 is SNHLY, CDR2 FYNNEI. Trimming cost V 7 bases and J 4 bases, with 10 bases left between them. CDR3 size: 12 residues. The chain's CDR3 is CASNTGSYGYTF. The CDR3 bases are TGTGCCAGCAACACAGGGTCCTATGGCTACACCTTC.

The chain carries TRBV6-6 and TRBJ1-6, with D tentatively TRBD1 (6 bases). CDR1 is MNHNY and CDR2 is SVGAGI in the germline V gene (reference sequence). This CDR3 is built from 14 residues. V was pared by 11 bases and J by 6 bases, with 17 bases between. As DNA, the CDR3 is TGTGCCGGCCGGGACACGTATTCTAATTCACCCCTCCACTTT. Encoded protein: CAGRDTYSNSPLHF.

The J gene is TRBJ2-7, the V gene TRBV28; perhaps TRBD2 as D (5 bases). The germline gives CDR1 MDHEN, CDR2 SYDVKM. V lost 7 bases and J 3 bases, leaving 19 bases between the germline ends. The CDR3 runs to 15 residues. CDR3 sequence: CASTQSGTFVYEQYF. The CDR3 region has the DNA TGTGCCAGCACCCAAAGCGGTACTTTTGTCTACGAGCAGTACTTC. Using reference TRBV28 and TRBJ2-7 for the parts outside the CDR3, the full variable domain is DVKVTQSSRYLVKRTGEKVFLECVQDMDHENMFWYRQDPGLGLRLIYFSYDVKMKEKGDIPEGYSVSREKKERFSLILESASTNQTSMYLCASTQSGTFVYEQYFGPGTRLTVT.

The chain links TRBV19 to TRBJ1-4; D possibly corresponds to TRBD1 (5 bases). V dropped 6 bases and J dropped 5 bases, with 13 bases sitting between them. This CDR3 comprises 14 residues. Germline values: CDR1 LNHDA, CDR2 SQIVND (reference sequence). CDR3 coding DNA: TGTGCCAGTAGACCGACAGTTGAGAATGAAAAACTGTTTTTT. Protein sequence: CASRPTVENEKLFF.

This chain joins TRBV28 and TRBJ2-6; a weak D match, TRBD1 (6 bases). Germline V lookup: CDR1 MDHEN, CDR2 SYDVKM. The CDR3 is 16 residues long. V lost 4 bases, J lost 2 bases, and 12 bases lay in between. The CDR3 nucleotides are TGTGCCAGCAGTTGGAATGCAGGGGCTGGGGCCAACGTCCTGACTTTC. As protein: CASSWNAGAGANVLTF. Filled out from reference TRBV28 and TRBJ2-6, the complete variable domain reads DVKVTQSSRYLVKRTGEKVFLECVQDMDHENMFWYRQDPGLGLRLIYFSYDVKMKEKGDIPEGYSVSREKKERFSLILESASTNQTSMYLCASSWNAGAGANVLTFGAGSRLTVL.

V is TRBV6-1 and J is TRBJ2-1; 7 nucleotides line up with TRBD1. Trimming cost V 7 bases and J 2 bases; bases outside gene matches: 5. The CDR3 loop spans 14 amino acids. Per germline, CDR1 MNHNS and CDR2 SASEGT. The CDR3 DNA reads as TGTGCCAGCACCCCCGGGACAGCCTACAATGAGCAGTTCTTC. Amino acids: CASTPGTAYNEQFF.

The rearrangement uses TRBV7-6 and TRBJ1-5; perhaps TRBD1 as D (6 bases). V was pared by 5 bases and J by 0 bases, with 14 bases between. From germline, CDR1 is SGHVS and CDR2 FNYEAQ. CDR3 length: 16 residues. The CDR3 nucleotides are TGTGCCAGCAGCGCCTCCCAGGGGAATAGCAATCAGCCCCAGCATTTT. Its translation is CASSASQGNSNQPQHF.

J is TRBJ1-4 and V is TRBV9; D unresolved. The germline CDR1 and CDR2 sequences are SGDLS and YYNGEE. Trimming shortened V by 4 bases and J by 3 bases, and 7 bases separated the two germline ends. The CDR3 runs to 13 residues. This CDR3 is CASSREANEKLFF. The CDR3 nucleotides read TGTGCCAGCAGCAGGGAGGCTAATGAAAAACTGTTTTTT.

V is TRBV7-6 and J is TRBJ1-5; 10 nucleotides match TRBD1. This CDR3 region has 14 residues. The germline CDR1 and CDR2 sequences are SGHVS and FNYEAQ. The V segment lost 5 bases and the J segment 5 bases; nucleotides outside the gene matches: 3. The CDR3 region is CASSPGTGDQPQHF. The DNA for the CDR3 is TGTGCCAGCAGCCCCGGGACAGGGGATCAGCCCCAGCATTTT. Looking up the rest from reference TRBV7-6 and TRBJ1-5 gives the full variable domain: GAGVSQSPRYKVTKRGQDVALRCDPISGHVSLYWYRQALGQGPEFLTYFNYEAQQDKSGLPNDRFSAERPEGSISTLTIQRTEQRDSAMYRCASSPGTGDQPQHFGDGTRLSIL.